This T cell receptor (beta chain) was observed in a study of T-cell memory formation after mild COVID-19. Overall study results and limits: CD8+ contracting clones occupied EMRA, while CD4+ ones occupied mainly CM and EM.

Note on this clonotype: Its antigen is not known.

cDNA libraries for TCR alpha and TCR beta, carrying sample barcodes and UMIs, came from 5'RACE with constant-segment primers. One entry per CDR3 protein, called by TCRdb with MiXCR from the 5' RACE reads. The table records over 130,000 distinct CDR3 sequences, roughly 13% of them present only once. The CDR3 has 16 amino acids. Trimming pared 3 bases from V and 3 bases from J, leaving 14 bases between. CDR1 is LNHDA and CDR2 is SQIVND in the germline V gene (reference sequence). Specimen: PBMCs or a T cell subset sorted from them (not recorded which). The clonotype was recovered from an adult woman who had mild COVID-19 (a few samples of this study predate the infection). Cell type and time point are not known. The chain recombines TRBV19 with TRBJ2-2; tentatively, D is TRBD1 or TRBD2 (6 bases each). CDR3 protein: CASSIMGGADTGELFF. The CDR3 bases are TGTGCCAGTAGTATCATGGGGGGCGCGGACACCGGGGAGCTGTTTTTT.